This entry features one TCR beta chain sequence. Here immunoSEQ multiplex PCR was the method, and the copy in TCRdb shows in-frame clones only, minus some. This sample has 150,000 to 200,000 clones, with 75% to 95% found just once. The data are from a study of control samples from healthy donors and cancer patients. The sequenced material came from blood. The origin of this receptor is a woman aged 25 to 39 in good health.

CDR3 sequence: CASSSGREQFF. The CDR3 region has the DNA TGTGCCAGCAGCTCGGGGCGTGAGCAGTTCTTC. V is TRBV7-9 and J is TRBJ2-1; either TRBD1 or TRBD2 may supply D (5 bases each). V gave up 4 bases and J gave up 9 bases, with 7 bases separating them. Per germline, CDR1 SEHNR and CDR2 FQNEAQ (reference sequence). The CDR3 contains 11 residues.